This T cell receptor beta chain was sequenced for a study of OX40 agonist ivuxolimab in advanced cancers. For the study at large: The dose of intravenous ivuxolimab that patients received every 2 weeks ranged from 0.01 to 10 mg/kg. Dose-escalation patients suffered from hepatocellular carcinoma, melanoma, renal cell or head and neck cancer. Patients with prior anti-PD-1, anti-PD-L1 or anti-CTLA-4 therapy were eligible; about 40% had some.

The table came from immunoSEQ multiplex PCR; TCRdb's copy has only in-frame clones and leaves some out. Of under 20,000 clones listed, 83% were seen once; the top ten hold approximately 21%. Remarks on this clone: Additional DNA sequences in this sample encode the identical CDR3.

Per the germline V gene, CDR1 is SGDLS and CDR2 is YYNGEE. The germline V and J ends were trimmed by 5 bases and 3 bases, with 4 bases remaining between them. This CDR3 has 11 amino acids. Sampling of blood occurred at baseline, cycle 4 day 1, and cycle 7 day 1. The sample in question was CD4+ or CD8+ T cells sorted from blood, obtained in a trial of the OX40 agonist ivuxolimab. The chain has TRBV9 and TRBJ2-3; no firm D call. This clonotype was sampled from an adult with an advanced solid tumor such as melanoma, head and neck, liver or kidney cancer. CDR3 coding DNA: TGTGCCAGCAGTACTACAGATACGCAGTATTTT. Translating gives CASSTTDTQYF.